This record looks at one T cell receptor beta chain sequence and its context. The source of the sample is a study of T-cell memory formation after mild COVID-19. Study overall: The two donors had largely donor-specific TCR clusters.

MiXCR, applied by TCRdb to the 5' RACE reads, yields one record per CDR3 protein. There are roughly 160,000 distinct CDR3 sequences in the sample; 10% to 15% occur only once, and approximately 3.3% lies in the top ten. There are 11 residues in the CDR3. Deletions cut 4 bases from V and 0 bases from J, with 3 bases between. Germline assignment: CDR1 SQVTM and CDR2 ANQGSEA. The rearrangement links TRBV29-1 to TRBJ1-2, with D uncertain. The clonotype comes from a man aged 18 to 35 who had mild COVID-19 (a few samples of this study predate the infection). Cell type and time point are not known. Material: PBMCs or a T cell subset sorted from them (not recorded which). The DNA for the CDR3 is TGCAGCGTTGGAGCTAACTATGGCTACACCTTC. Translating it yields CSVGANYGYTF. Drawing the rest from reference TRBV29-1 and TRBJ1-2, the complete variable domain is SAVISQKPSRDICQRGTSLTIQCQVDSQVTMMFWYRQQPGQSLTLIATANQGSEATYESGFVIDKFPISRPNLTFSTLTVSNMSPEDSSIYLCSVGANYGYTFGSGTRLTVV.